These 16 T cell receptor beta chains originate from one sample sequenced in a study of blood T cells in healthy people across ages. Then a second PCR, running about 6 to 12 cycles, was carried out with a sample-barcoded 5' primer and a J-beta primer mix. Via MiXCR, TCRdb re-called the 5' RACE reads, giving one row per CDR3 protein. The sample comprises 1.5 million to 2 million distinct CDR3 sequences, approximately 30% of which are singletons, and 7.7% rests with the top ten. The sample was blood. The origin of the receptors is a young woman in good health.

The gene calls are TRBV6-6 and TRBJ2-1, with TRBD2 matching over 9 bases. After removal of 2 bases from V and 8 bases from J, the junction contained 4 bases not matched to a gene. This CDR3 region has 14 residues. Per germline, CDR1 MNHNY and CDR2 SVGAGI (reference sequence). The CDR3 sequence is CASSYERLADEQFF. The DNA of the CDR3 is TGTGCCAGCAGTTACGAGAGACTAGCGGATGAGCAGTTCTTC.

The V call is TRBV7-2, the J call TRBJ2-1; TRBD2 agrees at 12 bases. Germline trimming cut 8 bases from V and 4 bases from J; bases unmatched to any gene: 15. The CDR3 has 18 residues. CDR1 and CDR2 (germline): SGHTA, FQGNSA. The CDR3 DNA sequence: TGTGCCAGCGGCTCCCGCTATTCCGGGACTAGCGGGTACAATGAGCAGTTCTTC. It is translated as CASGSRYSGTSGYNEQFF.

This clonotype was observed a handful of times. The chain links TRBV20-1 to TRBJ2-7; 7 bases line up with TRBD1. Germline CDR1 and CDR2: DFQATT and SNEGSKA (reference sequence). The CDR3 length is 11 residues. The CDR3 spells CSGTDEDEQYF. For the CDR3, the DNA is TGCAGCGGGACAGATGAGGACGAGCAGTACTTC.

This clonotype was seen a handful of times. The chain combines TRBV19 with TRBJ2-7; unclear D gene. From germline, CDR1 is LNHDA and CDR2 SQIVND (reference sequence). V dropped 5 bases and J dropped 3 bases, with 14 bases sitting between them. The CDR3 runs 14 residues. CDR3 loop: CASSAARSDYEQYF. The CDR3 DNA reads as TGTGCCAGTAGTGCTGCCCGATCCGACTACGAGCAGTACTTC. The whole variable domain, filled in from reference TRBV19 and TRBJ2-7, reads DGGITQSPKYLFRKEGQNVTLSCEQNLNHDAMYWYRQDPGQGLRLIYYSQIVNDFQKGDIAEGYSVSREKKESFPLTVTSAQKNPTAFYLCASSAARSDYEQYFGPGTRLTVT.

This clonotype was detected many times. This sequence joins TRBV5-1 and TRBJ2-7; D gene unclear. The CDR3 consists of 15 residues. Trimming removed 0 bases from V and 6 bases from J, with 16 bases in between. The germline gives CDR1 SGHRS, CDR2 YFSETQ. This CDR3 reads CASSLEGATDGEQYF. The CDR3 nucleotides are TGCGCCAGCAGCTTGGAAGGCGCCACGGACGGCGAGCAGTACTTC.

This clonotype was counted a few times. This chain joins TRBV5-1 and TRBJ1-1; no firm D call. The CDR3 has 14 residues. Trimming removed 7 bases at V and 0 bases at J, with 13 bases between. Germline V gene data show CDR1 as SGHRS and CDR2 as YFSETQ. The CDR3 DNA follows: TGCGCCAGCGGTATGGGAGAAATGAACACTGAAGCTTTCTTT. As protein: CASGMGEMNTEAFF. Supplemented by reference TRBV5-1 and TRBJ1-1, the full variable domain reads KAGVTQTPRYLIKTRGQQVTLSCSPISGHRSVSWYQQTPGQGLQFLFEYFSETQRNKGNFPGRFSGRQFSNSRSEMNVSTLELGDSALYLCASGMGEMNTEAFFGQGTRLTVV.

The rearrangement uses TRBV5-1 and TRBJ2-1; 8 nucleotides match TRBD1. The CDR3 totals 15 residues. Losses at the gene ends were 1 base for V and 4 bases for J; bases not matched to a gene: 4. From germline, CDR1 is SGHRS and CDR2 YFSETQ. CDR3 nucleotide sequence: TGCGCCAGCAGCTTGCTACAGGGGGATTACAATGAGCAGTTCTTC. It translates to CASSLLQGDYNEQFF.

This clonotype has ten or more counts. This chain uses TRBV20-1 with TRBJ2-7, with 10 bases identical to TRBD1. The CDR3 loop spans 14 amino acids. Trimming cost V 3 bases and J 2 bases; bases outside gene matches: 4. CDR1 and CDR2 from the germline V gene are DFQATT and SNEGSKA (reference sequence). In DNA, the CDR3 is TGCAGTGCTAGTGTCGGACAGGGGGCCTACGAGCAGTACTTC. Its translation: CSASVGQGAYEQYF.

This clonotype was counted a few times. A junction end diverges from the germline sequence, so it may reflect a read error. V usage is TRBV9 and J usage is TRBJ1-2; D not certain. The CDR3 contains 13 residues. Germline V gene data show CDR1 as SGDLS and CDR2 as YYNGEE. CDR3 bases: TGTGCCGGCAGCGTAGTAGATGACTATGGCTACACCTTC. The encoded protein is CAGSVVDDYGYTF.

The V gene is TRBV20-1, the J gene TRBJ2-3, with D possibly being TRBD2 (6 bases). The CDR3 is 13 residues long. V was trimmed by 8 bases and J by 3 bases, leaving 15 bases between them. Germline CDR1 reads DFQATT; CDR2 reads SNEGSKA (reference sequence). The CDR3 bases are TGCAGTCAGGGCGGGACCGGTACAGATACGCAGTATTTT. It yields the protein CSQGGTGTDTQYF.

A few counts support this clonotype. The J gene is TRBJ2-1, the V gene TRBV20-1, with D possibly being TRBD2 (6 bases). Trimming took off 5 bases at V and 5 bases at J, with 16 bases between the two ends. This CDR3 spans 14 amino acids. CDR1 and CDR2 (germline): DFQATT, SNEGSKA (reference sequence). The CDR3 DNA reads as TGCAGTGCTCGGGGAGGTTCGGAGAACAATGAGCAGTTCTTC. Translating it yields CSARGGSENNEQFF.

The chain is built from TRBV5-1 and TRBJ1-1; D not resolved. Germline V lookup: CDR1 SGHRS, CDR2 YFSETQ. Trimming left V 1 base short and J 2 bases short, with 12 bases between. This CDR3 has 15 residues. CDR3 loop: CASSLNGQDNTEAFF. The CDR3 DNA sequence: TGCGCCAGCAGCTTGAACGGCCAGGACAACACTGAAGCTTTCTTT.

The J gene is TRBJ1-3, the V gene TRBV7-9; D is unresolved. Germline V gene lookup returns CDR1 SEHNR and CDR2 FQNEAQ (reference sequence). The germline V and J ends were trimmed by 0 bases and 5 bases, with 14 bases remaining between them. The CDR3 length is 16 residues. Written as DNA, the CDR3 is TGTGCCAGCAGCTTAGCGCTCGGGATGAAAAGAAACACCATATATTTT. This encodes CASSLALGMKRNTIYF.

This chain connects TRBV4-3 to TRBJ1-5; D not resolved. The CDR3 loop spans 16 amino acids. V lost 0 bases to trimming and J lost 3 bases, with 12 bases between them. Germline values: CDR1 LGHNA, CDR2 YSLEER. CDR3 residues: CASSQDGPVFNQPQHF. The CDR3 DNA reads as TGCGCCAGCAGCCAAGATGGGCCAGTCTTCAATCAGCCCCAGCATTTT.

This chain connects TRBV2 to TRBJ2-7, with TRBD1 matching 11 bases. The CDR3 has 15 amino acids. Germline values: CDR1 SNHLY, CDR2 FYNNEI. The V and J ends lost 2 bases and 3 bases, in that order; junction bases with no gene match: 3. CDR3 DNA sequence: TGTGCCAGCAGTGAAAGTGGGACAGGGGGCTACGAGCAGTACTTC. It translates to CASSESGTGGYEQYF.

This clonotype was seen ten or more times. This rearrangement joins TRBV5-6 to TRBJ2-4; tentatively, D is TRBD2 (6 bases). V gave up 3 bases and J gave up 4 bases, with 14 bases separating them. The germline V gene has CDR1 SGHDT and CDR2 YYEEEE. This CDR3 is built from 15 residues. The CDR3 spells CASSSAGLLKNIQYF. The CDR3 coding sequence is TGTGCCAGCAGCTCCGCGGGACTCCTAAAAAACATTCAGTACTTC.